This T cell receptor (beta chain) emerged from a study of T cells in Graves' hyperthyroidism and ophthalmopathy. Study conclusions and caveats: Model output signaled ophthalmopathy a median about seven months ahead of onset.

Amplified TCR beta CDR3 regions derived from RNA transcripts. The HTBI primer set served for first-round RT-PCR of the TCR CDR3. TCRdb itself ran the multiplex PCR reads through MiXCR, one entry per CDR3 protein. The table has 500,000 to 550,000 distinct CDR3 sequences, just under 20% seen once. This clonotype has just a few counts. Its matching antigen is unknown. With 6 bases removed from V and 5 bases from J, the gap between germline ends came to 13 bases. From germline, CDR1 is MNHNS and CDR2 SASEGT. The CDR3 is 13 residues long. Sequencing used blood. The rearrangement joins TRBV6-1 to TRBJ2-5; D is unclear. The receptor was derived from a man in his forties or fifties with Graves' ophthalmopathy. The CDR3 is CASSPRQSETQYF. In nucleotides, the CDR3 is TGTGCCAGCAGCCCTCGACAAAGTGAGACCCAGTACTTC.